This is a list of T cell receptor beta chains from one sample in a study of shared clonotypes between healthy human individuals. Profiled with immunoSEQ multiplex PCR; TCRdb holds only in-frame clones, not every one. The data show a few million clones, just over 90% seen once. The sequenced sample was naive CD4+ T cells from PBMCs. The receptors come from a man between 18 and 35 years old in good health. Some clones in this sample may be carry-over from other donors' samples. Both conserved end residues are part of each CDR3. A D gene is named only where the DNA matches it firmly. The size field is filled for only some rows; it gives once, few, many or a size class.

TRBV11-1	TRBD1	.	TRBJ2-7	CASSPDRPGHEQYF	TGTGCCAGCAGCCCGGACAGGCCAGGGCACGAGCAGTACTTC
TRBV7-6	.	.	TRBJ1-1	CASSLIGQNTEAFF	TGTGCCAGCAGCTTAATAGGGCAGAACACTGAAGCTTTCTTT
TRBV7-3	TRBD2	.	TRBJ2-5	CASSSARTSGQETQYF	TGTGCCAGCAGCTCTGCCAGGACTAGCGGACAAGAGACCCAGTACTTC
TRBV11-2	.	once	TRBJ2-1	CASSSNPGGEQFF	TGTGCCAGCAGCTCAAACCCCGGGGGTGAGCAGTTCTTC
TRBV9	TRBD2	.	TRBJ2-3	CASSVATGAGLGDTQYF	TGTGCCAGCAGCGTAGCTACAGGAGCGGGACTGGGAGATACGCAGTATTTT
TRBV28	.	.	TRBJ2-3	CASSLGQVTDTQYF	TGTGCCAGCAGTTTGGGGCAGGTCACAGATACGCAGTATTTT
TRBV30	.	few	TRBJ1-1	CAWRVGPNTEAFF	TGTGCCTGGAGGGTCGGACCGAACACTGAAGCTTTCTTT
TRBV9	TRBD1	.	TRBJ1-2	CASSDYPTGRFNYGYTF	TGTGCCAGCAGCGACTACCCGACAGGGCGTTTTAACTATGGCTACACCTTC
TRBV7-3	TRBD2	.	TRBJ2-1	CASSSGGLAGIGSYNEQFF	TGTGCCAGCAGCTCCGGGGGACTAGCGGGAATTGGGTCCTACAATGAGCAGTTCTTC
TRBV2	.	few	TRBJ1-5	CASSEGGNQPQHF	TGTGCCAGCAGTGAGGGCGGCAATCAGCCCCAGCATTTT
TRBV20-1	.	once	TRBJ2-5	CAGVLKTQYF	TGCGCCGGGGTTTTGAAGACCCAGTACTTC
TRBV21-1	.	.	TRBJ2-6	CASSKASGANVLTF	TGTGCCAGCAGCAAAGCCTCTGGGGCCAACGTCCTGACTTTC
TRBV5-1	TRBD1	.	TRBJ2-7	CASSSLQGLVYEQYF	TGCGCCAGCAGCTCCCTACAGGGGCTGGTCTACGAGCAGTACTTC
TRBV6-8	TRBD1	.	TRBJ2-7	CASSPPGRDRDTPYEQYF	TGTGCCAGCAGTCCGCCCGGACGGGACAGGGACACCCCATACGAGCAGTACTTC
TRBV2	TRBD1	.	TRBJ2-2	CASSADRGNTGELFF	TGTGCCAGCAGTGCCGACAGGGGTAACACCGGGGAGCTGTTTTTT
TRBV14	.	.	TRBJ2-7	CASSQTIGTTYEQYF	TGTGCCAGCAGCCAAACGATCGGGACCACCTACGAGCAGTACTTC
TRBV2	.	.	TRBJ2-2	CASIPRVASNTGELFF	TGTGCCAGCATCCCCAGGGTAGCCTCCAACACCGGGGAGCTGTTTTTT
TRBV10-1	.	.	TRBJ2-5	CASPNVLDEAGLETQYF	TGCGCCAGCCCCAACGTTCTAGATGAAGCAGGACTAGAGACCCAGTACTTC
TRBV29-1	.	.	TRBJ2-7	CSVGGLTYEQYF	TGCAGCGTTGGCGGACTTACCTACGAGCAGTACTTC
TRBV5-1	TRBD1	once	TRBJ2-3	CASSFAGTGGTDTQYF	TGCGCCAGCAGCTTCGCCGGGACAGGGGGCACAGATACGCAGTATTTT
TRBV18	.	.	TRBJ1-1	CASSPPGPRGTEAFF	TGTGCCAGCTCACCACCGGGACCGAGGGGCACTGAAGCTTTCTTT
TRBV7-6	.	.	TRBJ2-1	CASSPGADRQFF	TGTGCCAGCAGCCCAGGGGCCGACAGGCAGTTCTTC
TRBV5-1	TRBD2	.	TRBJ2-2	CASSPAGMNTGELFF	TGCGCCAGCAGCCCAGCGGGGATGAACACCGGGGAGCTGTTTTTT
TRBV4-3	TRBD2	.	TRBJ2-7	CASSQDSGLAGGPYEQYF	TGCGCCAGCAGCCAAGACTCCGGACTAGCGGGAGGACCCTACGAGCAGTACTTC
TRBV10-1	.	.	TRBJ2-1	CASSESRGTWGGEQFF	TGCGCCAGCAGTGAGTCTAGGGGGACTTGGGGTGGCGAGCAGTTCTTC
TRBV7-9	TRBD1	.	TRBJ2-1	CASSLPQGGKNEQFF	TGTGCCAGCAGCTTACCACAGGGGGGTAAGAATGAGCAGTTCTTC
TRBV28	TRBD2	.	TRBJ2-1	CASIPGGTSAHNEQFF	TGTGCCAGCATTCCAGGTGGGACTAGCGCGCACAATGAGCAGTTCTTC
TRBV10-3	TRBD1	.	TRBJ2-3	CATAGQGTDTQYF	TGTGCCACCGCGGGACAGGGAACAGATACGCAGTATTTT
TRBV11-2	.	.	TRBJ2-3	CASSLVILRDTQYF	TGTGCCAGCAGCTTGGTGATCCTTCGAGATACGCAGTATTTT
TRBV4-2	TRBD2	.	TRBJ2-7	CASSGKREGRDEQYF	TGTGCCAGCAGTGGAAAGCGGGAGGGCAGGGACGAGCAGTACTTC
TRBV27	.	.	TRBJ1-4	CASSLTPGENEKLFF	TGTGCCAGCAGCCTGACTCCAGGAGAGAATGAAAAACTGTTTTTT
TRBV9	TRBD2	.	TRBJ2-7	CASSPRGGQNEQYF	TGTGCCAGCAGCCCACGGGGGGGGCAGAACGAGCAGTACTTC
TRBV9	.	once	TRBJ2-1	CASSVARGAYNEQFF	TGTGCCAGCAGCGTAGCCAGGGGAGCCTACAATGAGCAGTTCTTC
TRBV2	.	.	TRBJ2-7	CASNRGPDHEQYF	TGTGCCAGCAACCGGGGGCCAGATCACGAGCAGTACTTC
TRBV6-4	TRBD1	.	TRBJ1-2	CASSPNRDRWTWGYYGYTF	TGTGCCAGCAGTCCGAACCGGGACAGGTGGACTTGGGGTTACTATGGCTACACCTTC
TRBV4-2	TRBD1	.	TRBJ2-3	CASSPRQGATDTQYF	TGTGCCAGCAGCCCCAGACAGGGGGCCACAGATACGCAGTATTTT
TRBV5-1	.	.	TRBJ1-3	CASGSGGNTIYF	TGCGCCAGCGGCTCCGGGGGAAACACCATATATTTT
TRBV7-3	TRBD1	.	TRBJ1-1	CASSPGTGGNTEAFF	TGTGCCAGCAGCCCCGGGACAGGGGGGAACACTGAAGCTTTCTTT
TRBV15	.	.	TRBJ2-2	CATSRDPTGELFF	TGTGCCACCAGCAGAGATCCTACCGGGGAGCTGTTTTTT
TRBV6-5	TRBD2	.	TRBJ2-7	CASSYWASGTYEQYF	TGTGCCAGCAGTTACTGGGCTAGCGGCACCTACGAGCAGTACTTC
TRBV27	.	few	TRBJ1-1	CASRWNTEAFF	TGTGCCAGCAGGTGGAACACTGAAGCTTTCTTT